The 6 T cell receptor beta chains reported below all come from one sample, sequenced in a study of cytomegalovirus exposure and HLA in healthy donors. The study ran its PCR with 60 Vbeta and 13 Jbeta primers. Profiled with immunoSEQ multiplex PCR; TCRdb holds only in-frame clones, not every one. The sample holds about 120,000 clones; approximately 60% are singletons and the top ten take roughly 2.4%. Sequencing used PBMCs. Source of these receptors: a woman in her 30s in good health and CMV-seronegative.

V and J are TRBV5-1 and TRBJ1-2; 7 bases fit TRBD1. This CDR3 has 15 residues. J gave up 3 bases and V 7 bases, and 12 bases lay outside the gene matches. CDR1 is SGHRS and CDR2 is YFSETQ in the germline V gene. The DNA for the CDR3 is TGCGCCAGCTCTCAAACCCGCGACAGGGACTATGGCTACACCTTC. Residues: CASSQTRDRDYGYTF.

V and J are TRBV5-6 and TRBJ1-1; the D is unclear. Looked up from germline, CDR1 is SGHDT and CDR2 is YYEEEE. Trimming removed 0 bases at V and 6 bases at J, with 18 bases between. This CDR3 is 16 amino acids long. The CDR3 region has the DNA TGTGCCAGCAGCTTGGCGGGAGTAGGGATTGAGTCTGAAGCTTTCTTT. Its translation is CASSLAGVGIESEAFF.

The chain is built from TRBV11-2 and TRBJ2-7, with a weak D call TRBD2 (6 bases). V gave up 2 bases and J gave up 2 bases, with 16 bases separating them. CDR3 length: 16 residues. Germline CDR1 reads SGHAT; CDR2 reads FQNNGV. The CDR3 region is CASSLWLARGTYEQYF. CDR3 DNA: TGTGCCAGCAGCTTATGGCTAGCGCGTGGGACCTACGAGCAGTACTTC. The full variable domain, in which reference TRBV11-2 and TRBJ2-7 provide the parts outside the CDR3, is EAGVAQSPRYKIIEKRQSVAFWCNPISGHATLYWYQQILGQGPKLLIQFQNNGVVDDSQLPKDRFSAERLKGVDSTLKIQPAKLEDSAVYLCASSLWLARGTYEQYFGPGTRLTVT.

The genes are TRBV27 and TRBJ2-7; unclear D gene. V dropped 4 bases and J dropped 1 base, with 11 bases sitting between them. CDR1 is MNHEY, CDR2 SMNVEV, per germline (reference sequence). The CDR3 runs to 14 residues. CDR3 DNA: TGTGCCAGCAGTTCCCCCCCCGGGTCCTACGAGCAGTACTTC. Amino acid sequence: CASSSPPGSYEQYF.

This clone was counted only a few times. The chain links TRBV25-1 to TRBJ2-3; 7 nucleotides align to TRBD2. Germline CDR1 and CDR2: MGHDK and SYGVNS. The CDR3 is made up of 14 amino acids. With 6 bases clipped from V and 6 bases from J, the junction kept 9 bases outside the gene matches. This chain's CDR3 is CASRTGGSADTQYF. The CDR3 region has the DNA TGTGCCAGCAGAACGGGCGGGAGCGCCGATACGCAGTATTTT.

This chain links TRBV9 with TRBJ1-1; 8 bases map to TRBD1. Germline V gives CDR1 SGDLS, CDR2 YYNGEE. Trimming removed 3 bases from V and 0 bases from J; junction bases left unmatched: 16. There are 19 residues in the CDR3. The CDR3 nucleotides read TGTGCCAGCAGCGGAGGACAGGGCTTACCCATTTTCATGAACACTGAAGCTTTCTTT. Translating it yields CASSGGQGLPIFMNTEAFF.